This T cell receptor (beta chain) came from a study of T cells expressing NK-cell markers. A word on this clonotype: The target antigen is unknown.

cDNA encoding TCR beta was synthesized via 5'RACE template switching incorporating UMIs. With the 5' RACE reads reprocessed, TCRdb shows one record per CDR3 protein and no DNA. Its listing shows about 260,000 distinct CDR3 sequences. The germline V gene encodes CDR1 DFQATT and CDR2 SNEGSKA (reference sequence). CDR3 size: 14 residues. Study-level points and caveats: Whether the expanded NKG2C+ T cell clones recognized HCMV remained unclear. These clonotypes, the leaders elsewhere, also led the CD3+CD56-NKG2C+ fraction in several donors.

The V and J genes are TRBV20-1 and TRBJ2-1; TCRdb selects TRBD2, and the lack of DNA leaves this call unchecked. The clonotype originates from a woman aged 18 to 75 in good health. The material sequenced was blood T cells: a sorted CD56 or NKG2C T cell subset, CD4+ or CD8+ T cells, or bulk PBMC T cells (not recorded which). The CDR3: CSAILAGAYNEQFF.